A single sample gave rise to the 13 T cell receptor beta chains below, sequenced in a study of CD8+ T cells in alopecia areata. Reverse transcription of extracted RNA yielded cDNA, which provided the sequencing template. Using immunoSEQ multiplex PCR, the repertoire was profiled, and TCRdb retains in-frame clones only, with some absent. The sample holds some 180,000 clones; roughly three fifths are singletons and the top ten take around 5%. The sequenced material came from CD8+ T cells sorted from blood. The receptors stem from a human donor in good health.

The chain uses TRBV7-2 and TRBJ2-6; D is uncertain. Per the germline V gene, CDR1 is SGHTA and CDR2 is FQGNSA. With 8 bases removed from V and 4 bases from J, the gap between germline ends came to 9 bases. This CDR3 is built from 13 residues. CDR3 sequence reads: CASPQGGANVLTF. The CDR3 DNA is TGTGCCAGCCCCCAAGGCGGGGCCAACGTCCTGACTTTC.

This clone was detected a few times. The CDR3 loop is CASRPDVDGYGYTF. The CDR3 DNA reads as TGTGCCAGCAGACCCGATGTGGACGGCTATGGCTACACCTTC. This chain connects TRBV27 to TRBJ1-2; no clear D. Germline V gives CDR1 MNHEY, CDR2 SMNVEV (reference sequence). Trimming stripped 6 bases from V and 4 bases from J, with 15 bases between. The length of the CDR3 is 14 residues.

V usage is TRBV5-4 and J usage is TRBJ2-2, with unresolved D. Germline CDR1 is SGHNT and CDR2 is YYREEE (reference sequence). The CDR3 covers 11 residues. Trimming left V 5 bases short and J 4 bases short, with 3 bases between. CDR3 coding DNA: TGTGCCAGCAGGGGCACCGGGGAGCTGTTTTTT. Protein: CASRGTGELFF.

The chain is built from TRBV5-6 and TRBJ2-7; 10 nucleotides align to TRBD2. With 0 bases clipped from V and 6 bases from J, the junction kept 6 bases outside the gene matches. CDR3 length equals 15 residues. Germline values: CDR1 SGHDT, CDR2 YYEEEE. In DNA, the CDR3 is TGTGCCAGCAGCTTGGAGCTAGCGGGGGCAGGCGAGCAGTACTTC. The encoded protein is CASSLELAGAGEQYF.

The chain combines TRBV5-6 with TRBJ2-7; 9 nucleotides line up with TRBD2. V was clipped by 7 bases and J by 0 bases; unmatched bases: 5. Germline lookup yields CDR1 SGHDT and CDR2 YYEEEE. The CDR3 has 14 residues. CDR3 protein: CASHLAGASYEQYF. CDR3 coding DNA: TGTGCCAGCCACTTAGCGGGGGCCTCCTACGAGCAGTACTTC. The variable domain in full, with the rest retrieved from reference TRBV5-6 and TRBJ2-7, is DAGVTQSPTHLIKTRGQQVTLRCSPKSGHDTVSWYQQALGQGPQFIFQYYEEEERQRGNFPDRFSGHQFPNYSSELNVNALLLGDSALYLCASHLAGASYEQYFGPGTRLTVT.

Remarks on this clone: The sample has other DNA sequences that encode this CDR3 too. This chain connects TRBV27 to TRBJ2-7; D uncertain. The CDR3 loop spans 11 amino acids. V was shortened by 4 bases and J by 4 bases, with 5 bases between the two germline ends. CDR1 is MNHEY, CDR2 SMNVEV, per germline (reference sequence). The CDR3 is CASSSSYEQYF. Written as DNA, the CDR3 is TGTGCCAGCAGTTCTTCTTACGAGCAGTACTTC.

A single count supports this clone. V gene TRBV15 combines with J gene TRBJ2-3; D ambiguous. The CDR3 is made up of 15 amino acids. The ends were cut back, 6 bases at V and 2 bases at J, with 15 bases in the middle. From germline, CDR1 is LNHNV and CDR2 YYDKDF (reference sequence). CDR3 amino acids: CATRAVMTDTDTQYF. CDR3 nucleotides: TGTGCCACCAGGGCAGTTATGACCGACACAGATACGCAGTATTTT.

The sample holds a few counts of this clone. The chain uses TRBV29-1 and TRBJ2-3; 11 nucleotides match TRBD2. Germline V gives CDR1 SQVTM, CDR2 ANQGSEA. The V segment lost 1 base and the J segment 6 bases; nucleotides outside the gene matches: 9. The CDR3 covers 16 residues. This chain's CDR3 is CSVEVASGGTVDTQYF. CDR3 sequence (DNA): TGCAGCGTTGAAGTTGCTAGCGGGGGGACCGTGGATACGCAGTATTTT.

This clone came up a few times. V and J are TRBV9 and TRBJ2-7, with TRBD2 as a possible D gene (5 bases). The germline gives CDR1 SGDLS, CDR2 YYNGEE. The CDR3 runs 13 residues. V lost 4 bases, J lost 5 bases, and 13 bases lay in between. CDR3 in DNA: TGTGCCAGCAGCCCTCTCTTGCGGGACGAGCAGTACTTC. This encodes CASSPLLRDEQYF.

J is TRBJ2-1 and V is TRBV4-2; a weak D match, TRBD1 (6 bases). The V and J ends lost 0 bases and 10 bases respectively, with 19 bases between them. The CDR3 totals 16 residues. Germline V gene data show CDR1 as LGHNA and CDR2 as YNFKEQ. CDR3 nucleotide sequence: TGTGCCAGCAGCCAAGATGAACAGGGCAGTAGTAGGGAGCAGTTCTTC. Translating gives CASSQDEQGSSREQFF.

This clone was counted only a few times. This rearrangement joins TRBV7-8 to TRBJ1-1, with D possibly TRBD1 on 6 matching bases. Germline CDR1 is SGHVS and CDR2 is FQNEAQ. V lost 4 bases and J lost 1, with 10 bases in between. The CDR3 runs 14 residues. CDR3 loop: CASSSRQENTEAFF. In nucleotides, the CDR3 is TGTGCCAGCAGCTCAAGACAGGAGAACACTGAAGCTTTCTTT. The full variable domain, its missing parts supplied by reference TRBV7-8 and TRBJ1-1, is GAGVSQSPRYKVAKRGQDVALRCDPISGHVSLFWYQQALGQGPEFLTYFQNEAQLDKSGLPSDRFFAERPEGSVSTLKIQRTQQEDSAVYLCASSSRQENTEAFFGQGTRLTVV.

The genes are TRBV9 and TRBJ2-5, with D tentatively TRBD1 or TRBD2 (5 bases each). CDR3 length: 15 amino acids. V was pared by 0 bases and J by 5 bases, with 14 bases between. The V gene's germline CDR1 is SGDLS and CDR2 YYNGEE. CDR3: CASSVDEGLGETQYF. CDR3 nucleotides: TGTGCCAGCAGCGTAGACGAGGGGCTAGGCGAGACCCAGTACTTC.

The chain uses TRBV13 and TRBJ2-2; D is uncertain. Germline V gene data show CDR1 as PRHDT and CDR2 as FYEKMQ (reference sequence). The CDR3 is 13 amino acids. Between the trimmed V and J ends, which lost 8 bases and 2 bases, there was a span of 9 bases. The DNA for the CDR3 is TGTGCCAGCCAGACGGTTAACACCGGGGAGCTGTTTTTT. Translated, it gives CASQTVNTGELFF.